The present T cell receptor (beta chain) was sequenced within a study of cytomegalovirus exposure and HLA in healthy donors. The study, taken as a whole, reports: V- and J-gene trimming of TCR beta was linked (in a later analysis) to a missense DCLRE1C variant. In an earlier analysis, most TCR beta V segments were productive about 87% or about 30% of the time. Immune exposure information available was restricted to CMV serostatus. Reported results showed that the classifier diagnosed cytomegalovirus status with high specificity and sensitivity.

With regard to this clone: What it recognizes is unknown.

The study ran its PCR with 60 Vbeta and 13 Jbeta primers. Profiling relied on immunoSEQ multiplex PCR, and the TCRdb table lists in-frame clones only, not all of them. The repertoire includes about 160,000 clones, 79% of them detected once, and approximately 2% sits in the top ten. There are 13 residues in the CDR3. V lost 8 bases to trimming and J lost 7 bases, with 15 bases between them. Germline V gene lookup returns CDR1 MNHEY and CDR2 SMNVEV (reference sequence). The sample taken for sequencing was PBMCs. The rearrangement links TRBV27 to TRBJ2-1; D might be TRBD2 (6 bases). The source is a man aged 40-49 years in good health and CMV-seronegative. The CDR3 DNA is TGTGCCAGCTGGAGGGTGGGTCCGAATGAGCAGTTCTTC. Its protein is CASWRVGPNEQFF.